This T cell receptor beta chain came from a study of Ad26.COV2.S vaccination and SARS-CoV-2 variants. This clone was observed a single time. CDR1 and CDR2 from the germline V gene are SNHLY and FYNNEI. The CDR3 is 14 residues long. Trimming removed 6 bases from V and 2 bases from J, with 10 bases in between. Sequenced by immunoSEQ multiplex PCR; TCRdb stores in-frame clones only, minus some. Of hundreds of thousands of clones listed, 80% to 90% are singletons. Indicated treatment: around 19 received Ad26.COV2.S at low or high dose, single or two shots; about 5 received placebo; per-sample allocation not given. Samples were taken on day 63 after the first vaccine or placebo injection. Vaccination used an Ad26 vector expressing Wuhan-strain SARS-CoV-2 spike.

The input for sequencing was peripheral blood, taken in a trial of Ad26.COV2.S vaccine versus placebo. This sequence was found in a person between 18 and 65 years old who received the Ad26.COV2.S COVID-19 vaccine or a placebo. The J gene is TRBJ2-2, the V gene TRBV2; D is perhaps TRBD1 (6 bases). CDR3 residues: CASRTGLNTGELFF. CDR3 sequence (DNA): TGTGCCAGCAGAACAGGGCTTAACACCGGGGAGCTGTTTTTT. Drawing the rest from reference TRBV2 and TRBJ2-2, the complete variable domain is EPEVTQTPSHQVTQMGQEVILRCVPISNHLYFYWYRQILGQKVEFLVSFYNNEISEKSEIFDDQFSVERPDGSNFTLKIRSTKLEDSAMYFCASRTGLNTGELFFGEGSRLTVL.